The present T cell receptor beta chain was sequenced within a study of beta chain features in type 1 diabetes. Findings of the study overall: Whether HLA type affects TCRB rearrangement stayed undetermined in the present work. A greater similarity of naive, central memory and Treg TCRB repertoires was seen among patients than among healthy donors. People with Type 1 diabetes carried modestly yet significantly shorter TCRB CDR3s in all four CD4+ subsets.

A word on this clone: Its antigen is undetermined.

The CDR3 has 16 amino acids. Trimming stripped 5 bases from V and 4 bases from J, with 17 bases between. CDR1 and CDR2 from the germline V gene are SGHAT and FQNNGV. CD45RO/CCR7/CD25/CD127/CD95/CD27 separated CD4+ naive, central memory, regulatory and stem cell-like memory cells by sorting. What was sequenced were expressed TCRB transcripts, since all of the isolated RNA had been reverse transcribed. Method: immunoSEQ multiplex PCR; TCRdb's copy keeps in-frame clones and lacks some. Of 150,000 to 200,000 clones in the sample, around 8.4% were seen once. The sequence was obtained from a woman under 30 with type 1 diabetes. The chain joins TRBV11-2 to TRBJ2-2, with D perhaps matching TRBD1 (5 bases). Sample: central memory CD4+ T cells from blood. CDR3 residues: CASSQQAQSGTGELFF. In DNA, the CDR3 is TGTGCCAGCAGCCAACAGGCGCAATCGGGCACCGGGGAGCTGTTTTTT.